The subject of this entry is one T cell receptor beta chain. Its matching antigen is unknown. The length of the CDR3 is 17 residues. CDR1 is SGHNT, CDR2 YYREEE, per germline (reference sequence). Losses at the gene ends were 4 bases for V and 8 bases for J; bases not matched to a gene: 13. This entry comes from a study of a mutant IDH1 vaccine in newly diagnosed glioma. Study in general: Patients previously underwent radiotherapy, temozolomide, or both, and most underwent both. The study, taken as a whole, reports: Apparently unrelated to pseudoprogression were changes in the top peripheral T cell clonotypes.

Here immunoSEQ multiplex PCR was the method, and the copy in TCRdb shows in-frame clones only, minus some. Of tens of thousands of clones listed, about 82% are singletons. Time point meaning: week 35, safety follow-up. The study gave 300 ug of mutant IDH1 20-mer peptide per vaccine dose, with topical imiquimod. Across weeks 1, 3, 5, 7, 11, 15, 19 and 23, patients received a vaccination each time, eight in all. This clonotype originated in a man aged 40-49 years with glioma. This chain connects TRBV5-4 to TRBJ2-1; 12 bases map to TRBD2. This material consisted of PBMCs, taken from a glioma patient whose treatment included an IDH1 peptide vaccine. The CDR3: CASSRRVASGRGDEQFF. DNA of the CDR3: TGTGCCAGCAGCCGCAGGGTGGCTAGCGGGAGGGGGGATGAGCAGTTCTTC.